The 3 T cell receptor beta chains in this list originate from one sample, sequenced in a study of tumor and adjacent non-tumor tissue in lung cancer. A modified ARM-PCR protocol with three rounds of nested PCR amplified TCRbeta. TCRdb passed the multiplex PCR reads through MiXCR, listing each CDR3 protein once. The table shows 100,000 to 120,000 distinct CDR3 sequences, with 84% occurring only once. The template was RNA from unsorted bulk tissue. Material: lung tumor tissue. The receptors shown here come from a man between 65 and 85 years old with non-small cell lung cancer.

On this clonotype itself: Just one base apart from a much larger clone, this may be a read error. The V gene is TRBV10-2, the J gene TRBJ2-1; 7 bases align to TRBD1. CDR3 length: 14 residues. Germline V gene lookup returns CDR1 WSHSY and CDR2 SAAADI. The DNA for the CDR3 is TGCACCAGCAAAGGGGGCATCACCTACAATGAGCAGTTCTTC. Translation gives CTSKGGITYNEQFF.

Remarks on this clonotype: At one of its ends the junction is not consistent with the germline gene, which may arise from a read error. The V and J genes are TRBV5-6 and TRBJ2-7; 9 bases align to TRBD1. CDR3 length equals 16 residues. The V gene's germline CDR1 is SGHDT and CDR2 YYEEEE. CDR3 sequence: CASSSAPGQGSYEQYF. The CDR3 DNA follows: TGTGCCAGCAGCTCTGCCCCGGGACAGGGCTCCTATGAGCAGTACTTC.

A remark on this clonotype: Relative to the germline gene, one junction end is altered; a read error may explain this. The J gene is TRBJ2-5, the V gene TRBV7-8; D possibly corresponds to TRBD2 (6 bases). In germline, CDR1 is SGHVS, CDR2 FQNEAQ. There are 17 residues in the CDR3. This CDR3 is CASRLASRGTGGETQYF. CDR3 nucleotide sequence: TGTGCCAGCAGGTTAGCGTCGAGGGGAACTGGGGGGGAGACCCAGTACTTC.